This TCR beta chain appears in the sequencing data of a study of beta chain features in type 1 diabetes. On this clone itself: The antigen is undetermined.

Germline assignment: CDR1 GTSNPN and CDR2 SVGIG (reference sequence). The CDR3 loop spans 15 amino acids. Study conclusions and caveats: Naive, central memory and regulatory TCRB repertoires appeared more similar among patients than healthy donors.

Investigators reverse transcribed all isolated RNA, so they sequenced expressed TCRB transcripts. Produced via immunoSEQ multiplex PCR; TCRdb's table is partial and in-frame only. This sample yields more than 50,000 clones, of which roughly 60% are seen a single time; roughly 2% belongs to the top ten. The sample taken for sequencing was Tregs from blood. This receptor was identified in a woman between 18 and 29 years old in good health. The rearrangement uses TRBV30 and TRBJ2-2; 10 nucleotides line up with TRBD1. The CDR3 bases are TGTTCCGTGGGTCGGGACAGGGGCCCCACCGGGGAGCTGTTTTTT. This codes for CSVGRDRGPTGELFF.